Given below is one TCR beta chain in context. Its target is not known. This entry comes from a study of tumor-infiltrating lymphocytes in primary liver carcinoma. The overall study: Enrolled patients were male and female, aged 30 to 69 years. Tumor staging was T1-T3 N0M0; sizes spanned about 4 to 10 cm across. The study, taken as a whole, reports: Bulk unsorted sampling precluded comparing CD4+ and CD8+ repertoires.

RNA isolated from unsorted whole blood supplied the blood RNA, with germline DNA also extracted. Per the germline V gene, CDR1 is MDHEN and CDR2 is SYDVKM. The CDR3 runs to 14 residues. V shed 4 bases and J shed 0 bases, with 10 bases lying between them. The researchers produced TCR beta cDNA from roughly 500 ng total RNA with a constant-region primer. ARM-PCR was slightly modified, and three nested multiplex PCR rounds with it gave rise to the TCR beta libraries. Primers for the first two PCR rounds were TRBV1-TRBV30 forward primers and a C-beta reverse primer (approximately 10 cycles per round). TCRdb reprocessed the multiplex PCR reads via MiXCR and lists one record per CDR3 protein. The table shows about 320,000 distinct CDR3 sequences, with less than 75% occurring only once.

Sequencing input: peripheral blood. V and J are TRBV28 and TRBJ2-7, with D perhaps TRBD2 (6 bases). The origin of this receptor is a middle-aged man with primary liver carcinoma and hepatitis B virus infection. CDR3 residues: CASSSGLDSYEQYF. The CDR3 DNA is TGTGCCAGCAGTTCGGGACTCGACTCCTACGAGCAGTACTTC. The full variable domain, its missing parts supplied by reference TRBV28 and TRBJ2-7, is DVKVTQSSRYLVKRTGEKVFLECVQDMDHENMFWYRQDPGLGLRLIYFSYDVKMKEKGDIPEGYSVSREKKERFSLILESASTNQTSMYLCASSSGLDSYEQYFGPGTRLTVT.